This T cell receptor beta chain was documented in a study of OX40 agonist ivuxolimab in advanced cancers. Trimming removed 4 bases from V and 10 bases from J, with 14 bases in between. CDR1 and CDR2 (germline): MDHEN, SYDVKM. The CDR3 spans 13 residues. Repertoires were generated with immunoSEQ multiplex PCR, while TCRdb's copy carries only in-frame clones and drops some. Of about 71,000 clones listed, around 94% are singletons. The chain has TRBV28 and TRBJ1-5, with D hard to call. The clonotype originates from an adult with an advanced solid tumor such as melanoma, head and neck, liver or kidney cancer. Sequencing used CD4+ or CD8+ T cells sorted from blood, obtained in a trial of the OX40 agonist ivuxolimab. In nucleotides, the CDR3 is TGTGCCAGCAGTTCGGACGCTTTGGGCCCCCAGCATTTT. Amino acids: CASSSDALGPQHF. The entire variable domain, with the rest obtained from reference TRBV28 and TRBJ1-5, is as follows: DVKVTQSSRYLVKRTGEKVFLECVQDMDHENMFWYRQDPGLGLRLIYFSYDVKMKEKGDIPEGYSVSREKKERFSLILESASTNQTSMYLCASSSDALGPQHFGDGTRLSIL.